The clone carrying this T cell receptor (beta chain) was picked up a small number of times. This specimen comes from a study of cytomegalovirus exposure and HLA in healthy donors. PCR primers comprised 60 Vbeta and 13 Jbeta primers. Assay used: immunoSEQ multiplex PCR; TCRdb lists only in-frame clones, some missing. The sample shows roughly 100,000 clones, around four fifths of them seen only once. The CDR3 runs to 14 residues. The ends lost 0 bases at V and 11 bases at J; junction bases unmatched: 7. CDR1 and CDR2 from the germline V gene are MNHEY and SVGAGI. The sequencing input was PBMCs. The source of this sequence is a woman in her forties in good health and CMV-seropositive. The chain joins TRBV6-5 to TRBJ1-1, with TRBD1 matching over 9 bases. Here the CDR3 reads CASSYSVATGGAFF. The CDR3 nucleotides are TGTGCCAGCAGTTACTCCGTAGCTACAGGGGGCGCTTTCTTT.